The 29 T cell receptor beta chains given below trace back to one sample, sequenced in a study of blood T cell repertoires in COVID-19 (dated by TCRdb to 2018 to 2021). Preparation of the library involved the immunoSEQ multiplex PCR assay. What TCRdb holds here is the immuneACCESS table cut down to in-frame rearrangements. Part of the clones is not present; checked against another copy, under half of the missing clones reflect an unresolved V gene, and the others are unexplained. A total of roughly 40,000 clones appear in this sample, around nine tenths of them only once. The ten largest clones capture just under 9.5% of the sample. The sequencing input was peripheral blood. The source of these receptors is a man aged 45 to 65 with active COVID-19.

The chain's CDR3 is CASSLGDRGTTDTQYF. The CDR3 region has the DNA TGTGCCAGCAGCTTGGGGGACAGGGGAACAACAGATACGCAGTATTTT. The genes are TRBV5-4 and TRBJ2-3; 10 bases fit TRBD1. Germline loops: CDR1 SGHNT, CDR2 YYREEE (reference sequence). V lost 0 bases and J lost 3; bases outside the gene matches: 4. The CDR3 has 16 residues.

CDR3 residues: CASSQRGRVTNEKLFF. The CDR3 DNA sequence: TGTGCCAGCAGCCAGCGGGGGCGGGTAACTAATGAAAAACTGTTTTTT. The chain combines TRBV11-1 with TRBJ1-4; possible D gene TRBD1, 6 bases. The CDR3 sequence is 16 residues long. Germline CDR1 is SGHAT and CDR2 is FQDESV (reference sequence). V was clipped by 5 bases and J by 1 base, with 14 bases between them.

The chain is built from TRBV6-5 and TRBJ1-1, with D tentatively TRBD1 (5 bases). The length of the CDR3 is 13 residues. Trimming left V 7 bases short and J 1 base short, with 10 bases between. Germline V gene sequence: CDR1 MNHEY, CDR2 SVGAGI. The CDR3 nucleotides are TGTGCCAGCAAACAGGACCGGAACACTGAAGCTTTCTTT. It translates to CASKQDRNTEAFF.

This clone was counted a single time. The CDR3 DNA reads TGTGCCAGCAGCATGTGGACTAGCGGGACTGAGACCCAGTACTTC. Its translation is CASSMWTSGTETQYF. The rearrangement uses TRBV27 and TRBJ2-5, with 12 bases matching TRBD2. The length of the CDR3 is 15 residues. Losses at the gene ends were 6 bases for V and 5 bases for J; bases not matched to a gene: 7. Germline values: CDR1 MNHEY, CDR2 SMNVEV (reference sequence).

This chain joins TRBV28 and TRBJ2-3; possibly TRBD2 for D (6 bases). The germline CDR1 and CDR2 sequences are MDHEN and SYDVKM. The germline V and J ends were trimmed by 4 bases and 2 bases, with 10 bases remaining between them. The CDR3 covers 14 residues. CDR3 protein: CASSSLAFTDTQYF. The CDR3 nucleotides are TGTGCCAGCAGTTCCCTAGCGTTCACAGATACGCAGTATTTT.

The chain uses TRBV10-1 and TRBJ1-1; possible D gene TRBD1, 5 bases. The germline V gene has CDR1 WNHNN and CDR2 SYGVQD (reference sequence). The CDR3 length is 13 residues. Trimming removed 6 bases at V and 5 bases at J, with 13 bases between. Here the CDR3 reads CASRAGGETEAFF. CDR3 sequence (DNA): TGCGCCAGCAGGGCGGGGGGGGAGACTGAAGCTTTCTTT.

The chain employs TRBV7-9 and TRBJ1-1; D is uncertain. Germline V CDR1 and CDR2: SEHNR, FQNEAQ (reference sequence). Trimming cost V 5 bases and J 6 bases, with 10 bases left between them. CDR3 size: 12 residues. DNA of the CDR3: TGTGCCAGCAGCCCCGAAGCCGCTGAAGCTTTCTTT. Translated, it gives CASSPEAAEAFF. Combining the CDR3 with reference TRBV7-9 and TRBJ1-1 gives the whole variable domain DTGVSQNPRHKITKRGQNVTFRCDPISEHNRLYWYRQTLGQGPEFLTYFQNEAQLEKSRLLSDRFSAERPKGSFSTLEIQRTEQGDSAMYLCASSPEAAEAFFGQGTRLTVV.

The V and J genes are TRBV5-1 and TRBJ2-5, with 10 bases identical to TRBD1. Germline CDR1 is SGHRS and CDR2 is YFSETQ. The V and J ends lost 4 bases and 5 bases, in that order; junction bases with no gene match: 8. CDR3 length: 15 residues. The CDR3 sequence: CASSVTGTGVETQYF. CDR3 bases: TGCGCCAGCAGCGTTACCGGGACAGGGGTGGAGACCCAGTACTTC.

The rearrangement links TRBV12-3 or TRBV12-4 to TRBJ1-1; D is uncertain. Between the trimmed V and J ends, which lost 8 bases and 3 bases, there was a span of 13 bases. This CDR3 contains 13 residues. The chain's CDR3 is CASAPGVYTEAFF. The CDR3 DNA reads TGTGCCAGCGCACCCGGGGTATACACTGAAGCTTTCTTT.

This chain connects TRBV27 to TRBJ1-1, with 9 nucleotides matching TRBD1. The CDR3 consists of 16 residues. Germline loops: CDR1 MNHEY, CDR2 SMNVEV (reference sequence). The V segment lost 5 bases and the J segment 0 bases; nucleotides outside the gene matches: 7. The CDR3: CASSGQGSFMNTEAFF. In nucleotides, the CDR3 is TGTGCCAGCAGTGGACAGGGGAGCTTCATGAACACTGAAGCTTTCTTT.

This clone turned up a few times. The chain carries TRBV5-4 and TRBJ2-1, with TRBD2 matching 8 bases. With 4 bases clipped from V and 6 bases from J, the junction kept 9 bases outside the gene matches. CDR3 length: 15 residues. The germline CDR1 and CDR2 sequences are SGHNT and YYREEE (reference sequence). The DNA of the CDR3 is TGTGCCAGCAGCATAGGGCGGGAGGTTTCCAATGAGCAGTTCTTC. Translating gives CASSIGREVSNEQFF.

The chain is built from TRBV6-5 and TRBJ2-5; 8 positions agree with TRBD2. The CDR3 extends over 16 amino acids. J gave up 7 bases and V 2 bases, and 12 bases lay outside the gene matches. Germline lookup yields CDR1 MNHEY and CDR2 SVGAGI. CDR3 amino acids: CASSYRASGSMGTQYF. In nucleotides, the CDR3 is TGTGCCAGCAGTTACAGGGCTAGCGGGTCAATGGGGACCCAGTACTTC.

V is TRBV6-1 and J is TRBJ2-5; 8 positions agree with TRBD2. J was trimmed by 6 bases and V by 2 bases; bases with no gene match: 11. Germline V gene lookup returns CDR1 MNHNS and CDR2 SASEGT. The CDR3 sequence is 16 residues long. CDR3 amino acids: CASSERGLEGGKTQYF. The CDR3 coding sequence is TGTGCCAGCAGTGAAAGGGGACTAGAAGGTGGAAAGACCCAGTACTTC.

The chain carries TRBV5-1 and TRBJ1-4; 7 nucleotides line up with TRBD1. The junction had 8 bases not matched to a gene; V was cut back by 4 bases and J by 2 bases. This CDR3 spans 16 amino acids. Germline values: CDR1 SGHRS, CDR2 YFSETQ. This CDR3 reads CASSPTGQTTNEKLFF. The DNA of the CDR3 is TGCGCCAGCAGCCCGACAGGGCAAACGACTAATGAAAAACTGTTTTTT.

The chain has TRBV14 and TRBJ2-5, with D uncertain. This CDR3 region has 13 residues. V lost 5 bases and J 2 bases, leaving 9 bases between the germline ends. Germline CDR1 and CDR2: SGHDN and FVKESK. This chain's CDR3 is CASSALLQETQYF. The CDR3 coding sequence is TGTGCCAGCAGCGCTTTACTACAAGAGACCCAGTACTTC.

This clone was detected only once. The V gene is TRBV7-9, the J gene TRBJ1-3; 8 bases line up with TRBD1. The germline V gene encodes CDR1 SEHNR and CDR2 FQNEAQ (reference sequence). There are 15 residues in the CDR3. V shed 5 bases and J 8 bases; nucleotides not matched to a gene: 11. CDR3 nucleotide sequence: TGTGCCAGCAGCCCTCGGACAGGGTTACAGGACACCATATATTTT. Amino acid sequence: CASSPRTGLQDTIYF.

This clone appeared a single time. The chain carries TRBV6-1 and TRBJ1-3; D remains ambiguous. The V end lost 1 base, the J end lost 5 bases, and 9 bases lay between the germline ends. This CDR3 has 14 residues. Germline assignment: CDR1 MNHNS and CDR2 SASEGT. The CDR3 protein is CASSEVSFRNTIYF. CDR3 nucleotides: TGTGCCAGCAGTGAAGTCAGTTTTAGAAACACCATATATTTT.

This clone was detected once. The CDR3 is CASSHDREDGYTF. DNA of the CDR3: TGTGCCAGCAGCCACGACAGGGAGGATGGCTACACCTTC. The V gene is TRBV5-6, the J gene TRBJ1-2; TRBD1 matches at 7 bases. Germline CDR1 and CDR2: SGHDT and YYEEEE. Trimming took 4 bases from V and 6 from J; bases not matched to a gene: 6. The CDR3 extends over 13 amino acids.

J is TRBJ1-5 and V is TRBV28; D remains unclear. The CDR3 runs 16 residues. Trimming pared 10 bases from V and 0 bases from J, leaving 19 bases between. The V gene's germline CDR1 is MDHEN and CDR2 SYDVKM. CDR3: CATRIGGQYSNQPQHF. The CDR3 nucleotides are TGTGCCACCCGAATAGGAGGTCAGTATAGCAATCAGCCCCAGCATTTT.

This clone has a single count. The rearrangement links TRBV6-1 to TRBJ2-1, with 13 bases matching TRBD2. V was clipped by 4 bases and J by 6 bases; unmatched bases: 9. This CDR3 comprises 17 residues. CDR1 MNHNS and CDR2 SASEGT come from the germline V gene. CDR3 bases: TGTGCCAGCAGTGGGGTCACTAGCGGGAGGGCCGGCAATGAGCAGTTCTTC. It encodes CASSGVTSGRAGNEQFF.

The CDR3 sequence: CATSGGLEQFF. The CDR3 bases are TGTGCCACCAGTGGAGGGTTGGAGCAGTTCTTC. The rearrangement uses TRBV24-1 and TRBJ2-1, with D maybe TRBD2 (5 bases). The germline V gene encodes CDR1 KGHDR and CDR2 SFDVKD. Between the trimmed V and J ends, which lost 5 bases and 10 bases, there was a span of 8 bases. This CDR3 is built from 11 residues.

The chain employs TRBV7-2 and TRBJ1-1; 10 nucleotides align to TRBD1. The trim removed 5 bases at V and 3 bases at J, leaving 6 bases unmatched. In germline, CDR1 is SGHTA, CDR2 FQGNSA. The CDR3 totals 15 residues. The CDR3 nucleotides are TGTGCCAGCAGCAAAGGGACAGGGGAGGACACTGAAGCTTTCTTT. The encoded protein is CASSKGTGEDTEAFF.

The V call is TRBV12-5, the J call TRBJ2-5; 8 bases fit TRBD2. This CDR3 has 16 residues. Unmatched junction bases numbered 6, after V lost 3 bases and J lost 0 bases. CDR1 is LGHNT and CDR2 is FRNRAP in the germline V gene. The CDR3 nucleotides are TGTGCTAGTGGTTTTAGGGTAGCGGGGAACCAAGAGACCCAGTACTTC. Translation: CASGFRVAGNQETQYF.

This chain connects TRBV7-9 to TRBJ2-2; 9 positions match TRBD1. The J segment lost 1 base and the V segment lost 5 bases, leaving 5 bases of the junction unmatched. Germline-derived CDR1 and CDR2 are SEHNR and FQNEAQ (reference sequence). This CDR3 spans 16 amino acids. This CDR3 is CASSLRQGVNTGELFF. Written as DNA, the CDR3 is TGTGCCAGCAGCCTCCGACAGGGGGTGAACACCGGGGAGCTGTTTTTT.

V is TRBV28 and J is TRBJ2-5; D possibly corresponds to TRBD1 (5 bases). V lost 1 base and J lost 0, with 6 bases in between. Germline V gene data show CDR1 as MDHEN and CDR2 as SYDVKM. The CDR3 has 14 residues. The CDR3 protein is CASSLSGYQETQYF. The CDR3 nucleotides read TGTGCCAGCAGTTTATCAGGGTACCAAGAGACCCAGTACTTC.

The chain has TRBV18 and TRBJ2-1; D uncertain. Looked up from germline, CDR1 is KGHSH and CDR2 is LQKENI. V was cut by 2 bases and J by 7 bases, with 9 bases left in between. This CDR3 is built from 13 residues. CDR3 loop: CASSPSRENEQFF. In nucleotides, the CDR3 is TGTGCCAGCTCACCATCGAGAGAGAATGAGCAGTTCTTC.

This clone is a singleton in its sample. This chain joins TRBV6-5 and TRBJ1-1; D is undetermined. Germline loops: CDR1 MNHEY, CDR2 SVGAGI. The germline V and J ends were trimmed by 8 bases and 4 bases, with 17 bases remaining between them. The CDR3 spans 14 residues. The CDR3 sequence is CASYYLGGSTEAFF. The CDR3 DNA sequence: TGTGCCAGCTACTACTTAGGAGGTAGCACTGAAGCTTTCTTT.

V is TRBV30 and J is TRBJ2-4; TRBD1 agrees at 10 bases. V was pared by 1 base and J by 6 bases, with 6 bases of the junction left unmatched. From germline, CDR1 is GTSNPN and CDR2 SVGIG (reference sequence). The CDR3 is 15 residues long. The DNA for the CDR3 is TGTGCCTGGAGTGGAGGGACAGGGGTTAGAAACATTCAGTACTTC. As protein: CAWSGGTGVRNIQYF.

This chain connects TRBV6-2 or TRBV6-3 to TRBJ2-7; TRBD2 might be the D (5 bases). The V and J ends lost 6 bases and 3 bases respectively, with 18 bases between them. Per the germline V gene, CDR1 is MNHEY and CDR2 is SVGEGT. The CDR3 contains 15 residues. The CDR3 sequence is CASSDSRETHYEQYF. CDR3 nucleotide sequence: TGTGCCAGCAGCGACTCCCGGGAAACACACTACGAGCAGTACTTC.